The source of this T cell receptor beta chain is a study of cytotoxic CD8 clonotypes in ibrutinib-treated CLL. About the study: Patient counts were about 12 relapsed/refractory, some 16 treatment-naive and around 17 IGHV unmutated. Response was recorded as partial in 24 patients and complete in 2; at median approximately 63 months, about 14 remained remitted and some twelve had progressed. Treatment had run for a median roughly 13 months, range 6 to 36, when response samples were taken.

Libraries of TCR beta were made from about 1.8 micrograms of genomic DNA that came from cryopreserved PBMCs. Germline assignment: CDR1 MDHEN and CDR2 SYDVKM. V was pared by 4 bases and J by 1 base, with 4 bases of the junction left unmatched. The CDR3 contains 14 residues. Method: immunoSEQ multiplex PCR; TCRdb's copy keeps in-frame clones and lacks some. This table has a few hundred thousand clones, around four fifths appearing once. J is TRBJ2-7 and V is TRBV28, with 7 bases aligning to TRBD1. Sample: PBMCs, taken before ibrutinib treatment. The sequence came from a human donor with chronic lymphocytic leukemia. CDR3 DNA sequence: TGTGCCAGCAGTTCTTTGACAGGGTCCTACGAGCAGTACTTC. It yields the protein CASSSLTGSYEQYF.